Below, 10 T cell receptor beta chains from the same sample are listed, as sequenced in a study of brain T cells in children with intractable seizures. Profiling relied on immunoSEQ multiplex PCR, and the TCRdb table lists in-frame clones only, not all of them. The repertoire consists of 110,000 or so clones, with 94% occurring once and the leading ten covering around 4%. The sequencing here drew on peripheral blood, taken at surgery. The receptors here all came from a boy younger than two with hemimegalencephaly and intractable seizures.

The chain is built from TRBV13 and TRBJ2-7, with 9 bases aligning to TRBD2. The CDR3 is 12 residues long. Germline CDR1 and CDR2: PRHDT and FYEKMQ (reference sequence). The V and J ends lost 6 bases and 6 bases, in that order; junction bases with no gene match: 3. CDR3 bases: TGTGCCAGCAGGCAACTAGCGGGCGAGCAGTACTTC. It encodes CASRQLAGEQYF.

The chain carries TRBV5-1 and TRBJ2-1; tentative D call: TRBD1 (5 bases). The CDR3 is 15 amino acids. Germline lookup yields CDR1 SGHRS and CDR2 YFSETQ. With 4 bases removed from V and 6 bases from J, the gap between germline ends came to 17 bases. In nucleotides, the CDR3 is TGCGCCAGCAGCGATAGACAGCCCCTACCCAATGAGCAGTTCTTC. Translated, it gives CASSDRQPLPNEQFF.

This sequence joins TRBV7-9 and TRBJ1-1, with 7 bases aligning to TRBD1. The CDR3 sequence is 12 residues long. Trimming at V came to 3 bases and at J to 8 bases, leaving 3 bases not matched to a gene. Germline CDR1 reads SEHNR; CDR2 reads FQNEAQ (reference sequence). The CDR3 coding sequence is TGTGCCAGCAGCTTCGGACAGGCGGAAGCTTTCTTT. Its translation is CASSFGQAEAFF.

The V call is TRBV29-1, the J call TRBJ1-1, with D possibly matching TRBD1 (5 bases). The CDR3 runs 14 residues. V shed 6 bases and J shed 1 base, with 15 bases lying between them. The germline CDR1 and CDR2 sequences are SQVTM and ANQGSEA. The CDR3 DNA sequence: TGCAGCGTAACCAGGGTTATCAGGAACACTGAAGCTTTCTTT. Translating it yields CSVTRVIRNTEAFF. Supplemented by reference TRBV29-1 and TRBJ1-1, the full variable domain reads SAVISQKPSRDICQRGTSLTIQCQVDSQVTMMFWYRQQPGQSLTLIATANQGSEATYESGFVIDKFPISRPNLTFSTLTVSNMSPEDSSIYLCSVTRVIRNTEAFFGQGTRLTVV.

The V gene is TRBV11-3, the J gene TRBJ1-1; D gene unclear. V gave up 8 bases and J gave up 1 base, with 5 bases separating them. The CDR3 has 11 amino acids. Germline V gene lookup returns CDR1 SGHNT and CDR2 YENEEA. CDR3 nucleotide sequence: TGTGCCAGCTCTAGGAACACTGAAGCTTTCTTT. Translated: CASSRNTEAFF.

The chain recombines TRBV10-3 with TRBJ2-7; tentatively, D is TRBD1 or TRBD2 (6 bases each). This CDR3 spans 13 amino acids. V was pared by 7 bases and J by 6 bases, with 16 bases between. CDR1 ENHRY and CDR2 SYGVKD come from the germline V gene. CDR3 nucleotide sequence: TGTGCCATCACCGGAATGGGGGGCGGCGAGCAGTACTTC. Translated, it gives CAITGMGGGEQYF.

The chain is built from TRBV11-2 and TRBJ2-1, with 10 bases fitting TRBD2. Looked up from germline, CDR1 is SGHAT and CDR2 is FQNNGV. The junction had 4 bases not matched to a gene; V was cut back by 2 bases and J by 6 bases. This CDR3 comprises 15 residues. The CDR3 DNA sequence: TGTGCCAGCAGCTTACTAGCGGGAGAGGGCAATGAGCAGTTCTTC. As protein: CASSLLAGEGNEQFF.

The chain employs TRBV2 and TRBJ2-7, with 7 bases fitting TRBD1. This CDR3 contains 15 residues. The V gene's germline CDR1 is SNHLY and CDR2 FYNNEI. The trim removed 6 bases at V and 1 base at J, leaving 9 bases unmatched. The CDR3 sequence is CASSSRTGKSYEQYF. The CDR3 DNA sequence: TGTGCCAGCAGCTCTCGGACAGGAAAATCCTACGAGCAGTACTTC.

This chain links TRBV6-5 with TRBJ2-5; D perhaps matches TRBD2 (5 bases). Germline lookup yields CDR1 MNHEY and CDR2 SVGAGI. The CDR3 is 13 amino acids. Trimming took off 6 bases at V and 2 bases at J, with 10 bases between the two ends. In DNA, the CDR3 is TGTGCCAGCAGACGGACTTCACAAGAGACCCAGTACTTC. It encodes CASRRTSQETQYF.

The rearrangement links TRBV30 to TRBJ1-5; D call uncertain. This CDR3 comprises 12 residues. Trimming took off 2 bases at V and 6 bases at J, with 8 bases between the two ends. Germline loops: CDR1 GTSNPN, CDR2 SVGIG (reference sequence). For the CDR3, the DNA is TGTGCCTGGAGTCGTCTGGGTCAGCCCCAGCATTTT. This translates into CAWSRLGQPQHF.